The sequence of this TCR beta chain was determined in a study of T cell repertoires in cytomegalovirus infection. The overall study: The study used recently identified HLA-C-restricted and well-studied HLA-B-restricted CMV epitopes. Evidence of both CMV infection and a matching HLA type came from public TCR beta signatures.

Study-level findings and limits: Predominance within the ex vivo response was attributable to HLA-C-restricted CMV-specific TCR beta clonotypes.

Looked up from germline, CDR1 is MNHEY and CDR2 is SMNVEV (reference sequence). The CDR3 is 13 amino acids. Deletions cut 8 bases from V and 4 bases from J, with 14 bases between. Of note for this clonotype: Its antigen is not known.

TCRdb processed the reads anew with MiXCR; each CDR3 protein has one entry. The table shows 830,000 or so distinct CDR3 sequences, with 32% occurring only once. The chain combines TRBV27 with TRBJ1-1; D possibly corresponds to TRBD1 (6 bases). The source was cultured CD8+ T cells from PBMCs, collected from culture after CMV antigen stimulation. This TCR was sampled from a human donor in good health (CMV status not recorded). Some clones in this sample may be carry-over from other donors' samples. CDR3: CASGGTSLTEAFF. In DNA, the CDR3 is TGTGCCAGCGGAGGGACATCGCTCACTGAAGCTTTCTTT.